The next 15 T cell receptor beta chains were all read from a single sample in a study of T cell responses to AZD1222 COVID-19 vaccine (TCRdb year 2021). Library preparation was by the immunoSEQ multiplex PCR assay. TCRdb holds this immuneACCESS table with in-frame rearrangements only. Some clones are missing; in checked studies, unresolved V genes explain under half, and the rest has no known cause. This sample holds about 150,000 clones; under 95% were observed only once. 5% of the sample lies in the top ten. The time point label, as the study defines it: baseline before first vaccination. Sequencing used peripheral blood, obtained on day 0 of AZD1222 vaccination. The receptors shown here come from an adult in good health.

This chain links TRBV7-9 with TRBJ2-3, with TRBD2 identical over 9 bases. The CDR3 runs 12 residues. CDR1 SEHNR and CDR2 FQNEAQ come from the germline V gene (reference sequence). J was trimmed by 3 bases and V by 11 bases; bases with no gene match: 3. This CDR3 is CASAGGTDTQYF. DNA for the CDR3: TGTGCCTCGGCGGGGGGGACAGATACGCAGTATTTT.

DNA for the CDR3: TGCGCCAGCAGTTCAACGGTTGATTTCGGTGAAGCTTTCTTT. It specifies CASSSTVDFGEAFF. This chain links TRBV4-3 with TRBJ1-1, with no clear D. From germline, CDR1 is LGHNA and CDR2 YSLEER. CDR3 size: 14 residues. The V and J ends lost 6 bases and 7 bases respectively, with 18 bases between them.

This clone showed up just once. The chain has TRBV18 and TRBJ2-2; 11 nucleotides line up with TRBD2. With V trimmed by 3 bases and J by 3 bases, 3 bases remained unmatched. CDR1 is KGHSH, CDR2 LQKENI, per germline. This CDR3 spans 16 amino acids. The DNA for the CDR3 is TGTGCCAGCTCACCCATACTAGCGGGAGACACCGGGGAGCTGTTTTTT. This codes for CASSPILAGDTGELFF.

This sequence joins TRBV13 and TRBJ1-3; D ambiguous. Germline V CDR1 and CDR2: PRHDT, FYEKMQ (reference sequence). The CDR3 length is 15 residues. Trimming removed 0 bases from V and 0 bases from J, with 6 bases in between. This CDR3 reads CASSLGRSSGNTIYF. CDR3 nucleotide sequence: TGTGCCAGCAGCTTAGGGAGGTCCTCTGGAAACACCATATATTTT.

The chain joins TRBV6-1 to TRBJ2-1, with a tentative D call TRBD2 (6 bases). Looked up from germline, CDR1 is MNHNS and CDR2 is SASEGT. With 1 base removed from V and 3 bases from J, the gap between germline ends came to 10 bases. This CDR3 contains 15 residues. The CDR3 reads CASSEEGRGYNEQFF. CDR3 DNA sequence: TGTGCCAGCAGTGAAGAGGGGCGGGGCTACAATGAGCAGTTCTTC.

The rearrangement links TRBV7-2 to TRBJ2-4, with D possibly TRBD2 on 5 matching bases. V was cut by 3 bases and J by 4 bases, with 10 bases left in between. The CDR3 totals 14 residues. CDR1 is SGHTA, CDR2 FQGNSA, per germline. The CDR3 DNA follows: TGTGCCAGCAGCTTGGGAGCAATAAAAAACATTCAGTACTTC. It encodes CASSLGAIKNIQYF.

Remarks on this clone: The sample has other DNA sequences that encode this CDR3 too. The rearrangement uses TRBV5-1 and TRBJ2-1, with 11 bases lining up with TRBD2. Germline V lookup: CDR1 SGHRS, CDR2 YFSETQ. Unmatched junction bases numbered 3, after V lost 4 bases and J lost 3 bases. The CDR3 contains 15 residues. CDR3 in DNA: TGCGCCAGCAGCCTGGGGACTAGCGGCTACAATGAGCAGTTCTTC. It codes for CASSLGTSGYNEQFF.

Here the CDR3 reads CSVGGQGSDTQYF. In DNA form, the CDR3 reads TGCAGCGTGGGGGGACAGGGGTCAGATACGCAGTATTTT. The chain uses TRBV29-1 and TRBJ2-3, with TRBD1 identical over 10 bases. This CDR3 contains 13 residues. V shed 6 bases and J 4 bases; nucleotides not matched to a gene: 4. Per the germline V gene, CDR1 is SQVTM and CDR2 is ANQGSEA.

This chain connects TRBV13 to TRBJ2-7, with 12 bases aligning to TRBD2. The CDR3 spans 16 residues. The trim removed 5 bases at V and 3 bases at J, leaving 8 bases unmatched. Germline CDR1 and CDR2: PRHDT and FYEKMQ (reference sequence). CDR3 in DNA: TGTGCCAGCAGCGTTCGACGGACTAGCGGGGTCTACGAGCAGTACTTC. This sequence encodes CASSVRRTSGVYEQYF.

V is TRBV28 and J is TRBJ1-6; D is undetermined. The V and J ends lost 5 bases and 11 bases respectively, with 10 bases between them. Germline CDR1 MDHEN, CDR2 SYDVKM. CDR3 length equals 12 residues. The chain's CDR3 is CASSIMTTPLHF. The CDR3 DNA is TGTGCCAGCAGTATAATGACAACACCCCTCCACTTT. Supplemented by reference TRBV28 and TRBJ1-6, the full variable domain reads DVKVTQSSRYLVKRTGEKVFLECVQDMDHENMFWYRQDPGLGLRLIYFSYDVKMKEKGDIPEGYSVSREKKERFSLILESASTNQTSMYLCASSIMTTPLHFGNGTRLTVT.

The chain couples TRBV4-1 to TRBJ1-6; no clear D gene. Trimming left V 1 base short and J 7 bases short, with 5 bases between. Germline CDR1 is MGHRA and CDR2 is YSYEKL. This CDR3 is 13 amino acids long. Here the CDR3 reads CASSQGSNSPLHF. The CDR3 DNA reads TGCGCCAGCAGCCAAGGTAGCAATTCACCCCTCCACTTT.

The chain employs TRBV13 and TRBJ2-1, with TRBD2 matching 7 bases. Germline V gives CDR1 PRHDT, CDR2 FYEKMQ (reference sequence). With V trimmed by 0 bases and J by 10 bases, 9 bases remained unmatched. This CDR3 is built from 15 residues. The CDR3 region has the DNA TGTGCCAGCAGCTTAGGGACTAGCCCACAAGGGGAGCAGTTCTTC. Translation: CASSLGTSPQGEQFF.

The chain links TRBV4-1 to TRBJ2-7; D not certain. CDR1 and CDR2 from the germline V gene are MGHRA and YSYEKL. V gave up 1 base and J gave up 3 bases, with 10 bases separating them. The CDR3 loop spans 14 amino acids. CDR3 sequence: CASSQGLPRYEQYF. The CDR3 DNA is TGCGCCAGCAGCCAAGGTTTGCCTCGCTACGAGCAGTACTTC.

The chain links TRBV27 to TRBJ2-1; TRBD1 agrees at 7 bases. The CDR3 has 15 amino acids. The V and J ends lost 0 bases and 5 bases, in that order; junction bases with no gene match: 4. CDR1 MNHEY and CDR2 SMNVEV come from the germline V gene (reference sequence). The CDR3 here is CASSLSGGSHNEQFF. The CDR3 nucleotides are TGTGCCAGCAGTTTATCAGGGGGCTCTCACAATGAGCAGTTCTTC.

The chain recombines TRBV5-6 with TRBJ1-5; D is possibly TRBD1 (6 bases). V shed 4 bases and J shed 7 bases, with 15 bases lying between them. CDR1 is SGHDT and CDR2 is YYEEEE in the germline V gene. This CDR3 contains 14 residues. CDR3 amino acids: CASSLRGAGQPQHF. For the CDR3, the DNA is TGTGCCAGCAGCCTACGGGGGGCTGGGCAGCCCCAGCATTTT.